The 17 T cell receptor beta chains given below trace back to one sample, sequenced in a study of shared clonotypes between healthy human individuals. Sequencing used immunoSEQ multiplex PCR; TCRdb keeps in-frame clones, though not all of them. Among about 2.2 million clones listed, roughly 91% were seen once. CD8 cells classed as naive were CD45RO-negative and positively selected for CCR7, excluding terminally differentiated effector memory CD45RA+ cells. The sample taken for sequencing was naive CD8+ T cells from PBMCs. The receptors originated from a man younger than 35 in good health. Some clones in this sample may be carry-over from other donors' samples.

This sequence joins TRBV7-9 and TRBJ2-5, with 9 bases matching TRBD1. The junction had 14 bases not matched to a gene; V was cut back by 4 bases and J by 5 bases. CDR1 is SEHNR, CDR2 FQNEAQ, per germline (reference sequence). This CDR3 is built from 17 residues. The CDR3 is CASSSSHRGRRLETQYF. The CDR3 region has the DNA TGTGCCAGCAGCTCATCTCACAGGGGGCGCAGGTTGGAGACCCAGTACTTC.

This clone was recorded once. The gene calls are TRBV29-1 and TRBJ2-5; 12 bases agree with TRBD1. Judging by the DNA end, TRBJ2-7 fits better; the J call may be wrong. The CDR3 is made up of 19 amino acids. The germline gives CDR1 SQVTM, CDR2 ANQGSEA. The CDR3 sequence is CSVLILSGTGGIWTYEQYF. In DNA, the CDR3 is TGCAGCGTTTTAATCCTGTCTGGGACAGGGGGCATCTGGACCTACGAGCAGTACTTC.

This clone was seen a single time. V and J are TRBV19 and TRBJ2-6, with a weak D call TRBD1 (5 bases). V was trimmed by 3 bases and J by 9 bases, leaving 15 bases between them. Germline V CDR1 and CDR2: LNHDA, SQIVND (reference sequence). The CDR3 loop spans 15 amino acids. CDR3 region: CASSIGAIGVNVLTF. The CDR3 DNA sequence: TGTGCCAGTAGTATTGGGGCTATAGGAGTCAACGTCCTGACTTTC.

In this sample, this clone turned up once. V usage is TRBV18 and J usage is TRBJ2-1, with 8 bases that match TRBD2. Per germline, CDR1 KGHSH and CDR2 LQKENI. With V trimmed by 3 bases and J by 4 bases, 11 bases remained unmatched. This CDR3 region has 17 residues. The chain's CDR3 is CASSPAFIAGSYNEQFF. The CDR3 DNA sequence: TGTGCCAGCTCACCGGCCTTTATAGCGGGGTCGTACAATGAGCAGTTCTTC.

The V gene is TRBV30, the J gene TRBJ1-5, with no clear D. Germline CDR1 and CDR2: GTSNPN and SVGIG (reference sequence). The CDR3 totals 17 residues. The V gene lost 1 base and the J gene lost 9 bases, with 25 bases spanning the gap. This CDR3 is CAWSAAGGGRATLPQHF. The CDR3 DNA reads as TGTGCCTGGAGTGCCGCGGGTGGTGGCCGCGCAACCCTGCCCCAGCATTTT.

This chain uses TRBV5-8 with TRBJ1-6; 12 nucleotides match TRBD1. The germline CDR1 and CDR2 sequences are SGHTS and YDEGEE. V gave up 4 bases and J gave up 0 bases; unmatched junction bases: 8. The CDR3 extends over 19 amino acids. CDR3 sequence reads: CASSVGQGARSSYNSPLHF. In DNA, the CDR3 is TGTGCCAGCAGCGTGGGACAGGGGGCGCGGTCCTCCTATAATTCACCCCTCCACTTT.

The chain uses TRBV11-2 and TRBJ1-1; the D is unclear. The V and J ends lost 3 bases and 1 base respectively, with 9 bases between them. In germline, CDR1 is SGHAT, CDR2 FQNNGV. The CDR3 runs 14 residues. CDR3 coding DNA: TGTGCCAGCAGCTTCACGCGGAGGAACACTGAAGCTTTCTTT. It is translated as CASSFTRRNTEAFF.

The gene calls are TRBV6-5 and TRBJ1-2, with TRBD1 matching over 8 bases. V shed 5 bases and J 3 bases; nucleotides not matched to a gene: 8. The germline CDR1 and CDR2 sequences are MNHEY and SVGAGI. The CDR3 extends over 15 amino acids. This CDR3 is CASSKQGAVDYGYTF. In nucleotides, the CDR3 is TGTGCCAGCAGTAAGCAGGGGGCTGTAGACTATGGCTACACCTTC.

This chain uses TRBV5-6 with TRBJ2-3, with 9 bases aligning to TRBD2. V shed 0 bases, J shed 5 bases, and the junction held 13 bases outside the gene matches. The CDR3 consists of 18 residues. The germline CDR1 and CDR2 sequences are SGHDT and YYEEEE. CDR3 in amino acids: CASSLAFLSSGTIDTQYF. As DNA, the CDR3 is TGTGCCAGCAGCTTGGCTTTTTTGTCTAGCGGGACGATAGATACGCAGTATTTT.

CDR3 loop: CASSLRQPFYGYTF. CDR3 in DNA: TGTGCCAGCAGTTTAAGACAACCCTTCTATGGCTACACCTTC. The chain joins TRBV27 to TRBJ1-2; D call uncertain. In germline, CDR1 is MNHEY, CDR2 SMNVEV (reference sequence). V lost 2 bases, J lost 4 bases, and 11 bases lay in between. This CDR3 region has 14 residues.

This chain uses TRBV7-2 with TRBJ2-1; D may be TRBD1 (5 bases). V was pared by 5 bases and J by 10 bases, with 18 bases between. CDR1 SGHTA and CDR2 FQGNSA come from the germline V gene. The CDR3 covers 14 residues. The CDR3 spells CASSQTVSMWEQFF. The CDR3 DNA follows: TGTGCCAGCAGCCAGACAGTGTCCATGTGGGAGCAGTTCTTC.

This chain uses TRBV29-1 with TRBJ1-1; 7 bases agree with TRBD1. With V trimmed by 6 bases and J by 4 bases, 8 bases remained unmatched. The CDR3 loop spans 13 amino acids. Germline V gives CDR1 SQVTM, CDR2 ANQGSEA. In DNA, the CDR3 is TGCAGCGTCGAGAGACAGGGCGGCACTGAAGCTTTCTTT. Translation gives CSVERQGGTEAFF.

The chain links TRBV19 to TRBJ2-7, with a possible D match to TRBD1 (6 bases). Trimming stripped 7 bases from V and 1 base from J, with 14 bases between. The CDR3 loop spans 14 amino acids. CDR1 is LNHDA, CDR2 SQIVND, per germline (reference sequence). The CDR3 nucleotides are TGTGCCAGTACCCAACGAGGGGGTTCCTACGAGCAGTACTTC. Encoded protein: CASTQRGGSYEQYF. Full variable domain (missing parts from reference TRBV19 and TRBJ2-7): DGGITQSPKYLFRKEGQNVTLSCEQNLNHDAMYWYRQDPGQGLRLIYYSQIVNDFQKGDIAEGYSVSREKKESFPLTVTSAQKNPTAFYLCASTQRGGSYEQYFGPGTRLTVT.

The chain uses TRBV25-1 and TRBJ2-1; the D gene is possibly TRBD2 (6 bases). V gave up 7 bases and J gave up 8 bases, with 18 bases separating them. CDR1 MGHDK and CDR2 SYGVNS come from the germline V gene. CDR3 length: 14 residues. The CDR3 DNA reads as TGTGCCAGCAAAGGCCCTAGCGAACACCATGAGCAGTTCTTC. Translated: CASKGPSEHHEQFF.

Only a few counts were recorded for this clone. The genes are TRBV19 and TRBJ1-1; the D gene is possibly TRBD1 (5 bases). CDR3 length equals 12 residues. Germline V lookup: CDR1 LNHDA, CDR2 SQIVND (reference sequence). V was trimmed by 6 bases and J by 4 bases, leaving 9 bases between them. DNA for the CDR3: TGTGCCAGTAGGGCAGGGAGCACTGAAGCTTTCTTT. This sequence encodes CASRAGSTEAFF.

This chain connects TRBV7-8 to TRBJ2-7; weak D call: TRBD1 (6 bases). V was cut by 1 base and J by 1 base, with 11 bases left in between. Germline CDR1 SGHVS, CDR2 FQNEAQ. This CDR3 has 15 amino acids. The CDR3 reads CASSLEGHPSYEQYF. The CDR3 DNA reads TGTGCCAGCAGCTTAGAGGGACACCCTTCCTACGAGCAGTACTTC.

V gene TRBV6-6 combines with J gene TRBJ2-1; 9 bases map to TRBD2. CDR3 length: 16 amino acids. From germline, CDR1 is MNHNY and CDR2 SVGAGI (reference sequence). J was trimmed by 7 bases and V by 0 bases; bases with no gene match: 7. The CDR3 protein is CASSYSGGRARNEQFF. CDR3 bases: TGTGCCAGCAGTTACTCGGGCGGGAGGGCCAGGAATGAGCAGTTCTTC.